This TCR beta chain was obtained from a study of siplizumab effects on memory and regulatory T cells (dated by TCRdb to about 2019). In the study overall: The study examined how the anti-CD2 antibody siplizumab affects alloreactive T-cell subsets in allogeneic mixed lymphocyte reactions built from human PBMCs. Here is what the overall study found, with its caveats: In reactions with siplizumab, an average of roughly 69% of mappable alloreactive CD4+ clones were Treg-derived, compared with roughly 27% in control reactions. No functional confirmation was obtained for the suppressive function of proliferating Tregs from siplizumab cultures. Unstimulated naive T cells appeared to be more diverse than memory T cells, and naive cells seemed to make a substantial contribution to the alloresponse. Because sequences at frequencies below about 10^-5 were poorly captured, only a minor fraction of alloreactive clones could be mapped back to unstimulated subsets. For roughly 80-95% of proliferating CD4+ or CD8+ clones, no naive or memory phenotype could be assigned. Siplizumab significantly lowered the cumulative frequency of alloreactive sequences that could be traced to unstimulated CD4+ memory T cells.

Sorted unstimulated T cells and proliferating T cells recovered from mixed lymphocyte reactions were subjected to TCRbeta CDR3 sequencing. Fresh whole blood from roughly ten HLA-typed healthy donors served as the source for isolating PBMCs. Receptor libraries were prepared by the immunoSEQ multiplex PCR assay. The deep sequencing platform assayed 90,000 to 100,000 TCR templates per sample. Genomic DNA extracted from sorted T cells was the material used for TCRbeta CDR3 sequencing. As for how the authors treated the data: The R programming language was used for the clonal analysis of the TCRbeta CDR3 data. Comparing unstimulated samples against CFSE-low samples taken after the reaction was how alloreactive CD4+ and CD8+ clones were defined. Alloreactive CD4+ clones were assigned to regulatory or non-regulatory origin by matching sequences to sorted unstimulated Treg and non-Treg repertoires. In TCRdb, the immuneACCESS table is reduced to in-frame sequences with V and J assigned. These tables do not hold every clone; where another copy was compared, an unresolved V gene accounts for under half, and the others remain unexplained. The D gene and trimming were derived from the DNA, and the V and J assignments and clone size from that table. A total of approximately 50,000 clones appear in this sample, roughly 92% of them only once. The ten largest clones take up about a sixth of the sample.

The CDR3 holds 13 amino acids from the cysteine to the phenylalanine. Only the CDR3 DNA stays, 39 bases, in frame from base 1. From a lookup of the germline V gene, CDR1 and CDR2 are SQVTM and ANQGSEA. V is clipped by 4 bases and J by 1 base, and the sequence between their germline boundaries is 11 bases long. A remark on this clone: Its antigen is still unknown. No base-level quality is on record; no much larger clone is a single base apart.

This clonotype was sampled from a human donor in good health. The sample consisted of CD8+ T cells sorted from blood. Here the chain combines TRBV29-1 and TRBJ2-7; the D gene cannot be resolved reliably. The CDR3 protein: CSVVRPYSYEQYF. The DNA sequence is TGCAGCGTTGTTCGGCCATATTCCTACGAGCAGTACTTC.